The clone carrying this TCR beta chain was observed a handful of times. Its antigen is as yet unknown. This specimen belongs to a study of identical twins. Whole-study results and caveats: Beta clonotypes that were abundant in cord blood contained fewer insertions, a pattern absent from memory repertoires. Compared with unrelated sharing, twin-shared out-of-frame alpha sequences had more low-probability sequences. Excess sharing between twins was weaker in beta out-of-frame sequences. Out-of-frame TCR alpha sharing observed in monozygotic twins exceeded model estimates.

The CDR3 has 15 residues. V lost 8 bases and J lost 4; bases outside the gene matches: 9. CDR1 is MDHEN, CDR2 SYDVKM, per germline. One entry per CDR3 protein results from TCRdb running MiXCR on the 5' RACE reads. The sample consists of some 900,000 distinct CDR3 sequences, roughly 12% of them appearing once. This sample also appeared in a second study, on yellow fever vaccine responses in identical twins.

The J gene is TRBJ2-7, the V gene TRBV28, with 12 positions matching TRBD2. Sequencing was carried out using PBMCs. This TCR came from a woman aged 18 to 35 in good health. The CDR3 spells CASFPPGTSGYEQYF. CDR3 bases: TGTGCCAGCTTCCCCCCCGGGACTAGCGGGTACGAGCAGTACTTC.